This passage covers 16 T cell receptor beta chains from one sample sequenced in a study of blood T cells in healthy people across ages (dated by TCRdb to between 2014 and 2017). The library relied on 5' RACE. The instrument given in TCRdb is Illumina HiSeq 2500. A second about 7 to 12 cycle PCR used a sample-barcoded 5' primer and a J-beta primer mix. TCRdb cleaned the public reads at Q25 with fastp, built clones with MiXCR and kept in-frame beta chains. Rows matching on CDR3 protein sequence are summarized as one entry with the most common DNA and genes. Present in this sample are around 580,000 distinct CDR3 sequences, 45% to 55% of which were seen just once. The ten biggest clones cover around 23% of the sample. The sample comprised blood. The source of these receptors is a man aged 80 or over in good health.

The chain employs TRBV9 and TRBJ2-7; TRBD2 matches at 7 bases. Germline V gene data show CDR1 as SGDLS and CDR2 as YYNGEE. The J segment lost 7 bases and the V segment lost 1 base, leaving 11 bases of the junction unmatched. The CDR3 totals 15 residues. CDR3: CASSVSGANDNEQYF. In DNA, the CDR3 is TGTGCCAGCAGCGTAAGCGGGGCTAACGACAATGAGCAGTACTTC.

Only one count was recorded for this clonotype. A much larger clone sits a single nucleotide away, making a read error possible. V usage is TRBV5-1 and J usage is TRBJ1-2; D uncertain. The V gene lost 0 bases and the J gene lost 0 bases, with 6 bases spanning the gap. CDR3 length equals 14 residues. Germline assignment: CDR1 SGHRS and CDR2 YFSETQ. Written as DNA, the CDR3 is TGCGCCAGCAGCTTGGACAGCCCTAACTATGGCTACACCTTC. Its translation: CASSLDSPNYGYTF.

The CDR3 is CASSWVLYGYTF. As DNA, the CDR3 is TGTGCCAGCAGTTGGGTATTGTATGGCTACACCTTC. This chain connects TRBV28 to TRBJ1-2; no clear D. The CDR3 covers 12 residues. Germline V gives CDR1 MDHEN, CDR2 SYDVKM. Between the trimmed V and J ends, which lost 4 bases and 5 bases, there was a span of 8 bases.

The genes are TRBV7-2 and TRBJ2-1; TRBD2 agrees at 11 bases. The V gene's germline CDR1 is SGHTA and CDR2 FQGNSA. The CDR3 length is 16 residues. The J segment lost 9 bases and the V segment lost 6 bases, leaving 13 bases of the junction unmatched. CDR3 nucleotide sequence: TGTGCCAGCAGGTCTCCTCTAGCGGGGGGTATCAGTGAGCAGTTCTTC. Its translation is CASRSPLAGGISEQFF.

This clonotype was observed a few times. V is TRBV6-6 and J is TRBJ2-2; D call uncertain. V was trimmed by 0 bases and J by 7 bases, leaving 3 bases between them. This CDR3 region has 12 residues. Germline values: CDR1 MNHNY, CDR2 SVGAGI (reference sequence). The DNA of the CDR3 is TGTGCCAGCAGTTACTCGAACGGGGAGCTGTTTTTT. This codes for CASSYSNGELFF.

A word on this clonotype: At one of its ends the junction is not consistent with the germline gene, which may arise from a read error. This chain links TRBV7-9 with TRBJ1-1; possible D gene TRBD1, 5 bases. This CDR3 contains 14 residues. The germline V gene encodes CDR1 SEHNR and CDR2 FQNEAQ (reference sequence). The DNA for the CDR3 is TGTGCCGGCAGCTCCCTAGGGGTGAACACTGAAGCTTTCTTT. It is translated as CAGSSLGVNTEAFF.

The chain has TRBV14 and TRBJ1-2; a weak D match, TRBD1 (6 bases). The CDR3 is made up of 14 amino acids. Germline-derived CDR1 and CDR2 are SGHDN and FVKESK. Trimming left V 4 bases short and J 6 bases short, with 15 bases between. This chain's CDR3 is CASSRLAGGNGYTF. CDR3 DNA: TGTGCCAGCAGCCGCCTCGCGGGGGGCAATGGCTACACCTTC.

This clonotype has just one count. The rearrangement uses TRBV20-1 and TRBJ2-3; perhaps TRBD2 as D (7 bases). Germline loops: CDR1 DFQATT, CDR2 SNEGSKA (reference sequence). The CDR3 is made up of 16 amino acids. The V gene lost 5 bases and the J gene lost 4 bases, with 22 bases spanning the gap. The CDR3 nucleotides are TGCAGTGCTGGCCCCCTGGGGGGGGGCCGAGCAGATACGCAGTATTTT. As protein: CSAGPLGGGRADTQYF.

Remarks on this clonotype: With a much larger clone just one base away, this may be a read error. V is TRBV6-5 and J is TRBJ2-1; 7 nucleotides line up with TRBD2. The DNA matches TRBJ2-7 better at its end, which makes the J call doubtful. The CDR3 runs to 14 residues. Germline CDR1 and CDR2: MNHEY and SVGAGI. The CDR3 bases are TGTGCCAGCAGTCGGGCTAGCGGTTACAATGAGCAGTACTTC. Its protein product is CASSRASGYNEQYF.

The chain combines TRBV6-2 or TRBV6-3 with TRBJ2-2, with D hard to call. Trimming shortened V by 2 bases and J by 0 bases, and 7 bases separated the two germline ends. This CDR3 comprises 15 residues. The germline V gene encodes CDR1 MNHEY and CDR2 SVGEGT. CDR3 coding DNA: TGTGCCAGCAGTTACGGGCGGACGAACACCGGGGAGCTGTTTTTT. It is translated as CASSYGRTNTGELFF.

This clonotype was recorded a few times. This chain links TRBV7-2 with TRBJ2-7; D not certain. Germline V gene sequence: CDR1 SGHTA, CDR2 FQGNSA. V was pared by 2 bases and J by 2 bases, with 22 bases between. The CDR3 spans 18 residues. The CDR3 DNA is TGTGCCAGCAGCTTAACGTCGGTCCCCGGCAGCTTCACCTACGAGCAGTACTTC. Translating it yields CASSLTSVPGSFTYEQYF.

This clonotype was counted ten times or more. The rearrangement links TRBV7-2 to TRBJ2-1; D gene ambiguous. This CDR3 has 13 amino acids. Deletions cut 5 bases from V and 5 bases from J, with 10 bases between. CDR1 is SGHTA and CDR2 is FQGNSA in the germline V gene. The CDR3 DNA reads TGTGCCAGCAGCCAAGGTCCTAACAATGAGCAGTTCTTC. Amino acid sequence: CASSQGPNNEQFF.

The chain combines TRBV2 with TRBJ2-2; D unclear. Germline values: CDR1 SNHLY, CDR2 FYNNEI. CDR3 length: 14 residues. V was trimmed by 0 bases and J by 4 bases, leaving 6 bases between them. CDR3 region: CASSEAQATGELFF. Written as DNA, the CDR3 is TGTGCCAGCAGTGAAGCTCAGGCCACCGGGGAGCTGTTTTTT.

V is TRBV3-1 and J is TRBJ2-7; TRBD1 might be the D (5 bases). This CDR3 has 15 residues. V dropped 4 bases and J dropped 0 bases, with 13 bases sitting between them. Germline CDR1 LGHDT, CDR2 YNNKEL (reference sequence). The CDR3 spells CASSPGQTSSYEQYF. CDR3 in DNA: TGTGCCAGCAGCCCTGGACAAACAAGCTCCTACGAGCAGTACTTC.

V is TRBV9 and J is TRBJ2-2; 9 nucleotides line up with TRBD1. The CDR3 sequence is 17 residues long. The J segment lost 3 bases and the V segment lost 4 bases, leaving 10 bases of the junction unmatched. The germline V gene has CDR1 SGDLS and CDR2 YYNGEE. DNA for the CDR3: TGTGCCAGCAGCCCGATCGCGGACAGGGGTCACACCGGGGAGCTGTTTTTT. Its translation: CASSPIADRGHTGELFF. Using reference TRBV9 and TRBJ2-2 for the parts outside the CDR3, the full variable domain is DSGVTQTPKHLITATGQRVTLRCSPRSGDLSVYWYQQSLDQGLQFLIQYYNGEERAKGNILERFSAQQFPDLHSELNLSSLELGDSALYFCASSPIADRGHTGELFFGEGSRLTVL.

In DNA, the CDR3 is TGCGCCAGCAGCCAGACAGGGGGCTATTCTGGGGCCAACGTCCTGACTTTC. Its translation: CASSQTGGYSGANVLTF. The chain carries TRBV4-3 and TRBJ2-6; 10 nucleotides line up with TRBD1. V lost 3 bases and J lost 1; bases outside the gene matches: 3. The germline gives CDR1 LGHNA, CDR2 YSLEER. The CDR3 covers 17 residues.